The rows below give T cell receptor beta chains drawn from one sample of a study of cytomegalovirus exposure and HLA in healthy donors. TCRdb's copy holds only in-frame clones and misses some; the assay was immunoSEQ multiplex PCR. Seen here are some 96,000 clones, approximately 78% observed once, and the top ten hold about 0.79%. Input material: PBMCs. The receptors shown here come from a woman in her sixties in good health and CMV-seronegative. Each CDR3 is given with its conserved first and last residue.

V gene: TRBV5-1; J gene: TRBJ2-3; CDR3 protein: CASSRTGDGTDTQYF
V gene: TRBV27; J gene: TRBJ1-2; CDR3 protein: CASSYGLRTGSKVNYGYTF
V gene: TRBV6-6; J gene: TRBJ1-1; CDR3 protein: CASSLSTEAFF
V gene: TRBV13; J gene: TRBJ2-1; CDR3 protein: CASSPGAGDNEQFF
V gene: TRBV6-5; J gene: TRBJ2-7; CDR3 protein: CASSYNSISSYEQYF
V gene: TRBV19; J gene: TRBJ1-5; CDR3 protein: CASSIEAGRGNQPQHF
V gene: TRBV5-4; J gene: TRBJ2-7; CDR3 protein: CASRGDRGPSYEQYF
V gene: TRBV4-1; J gene: TRBJ2-2; CDR3 protein: CASSQVRLAGGPTTGELFF
V gene: TRBV5-1; J gene: TRBJ1-1; CDR3 protein: CASSLQEMNTEAFF
V gene: TRBV4-1; J gene: TRBJ1-6; CDR3 protein: CASSQIPGQGVPNSPLHF
V gene: TRBV5-1; J gene: TRBJ1-3; CDR3 protein: CASRYREVGNTIYF
V gene: TRBV9; J gene: TRBJ2-2; CDR3 protein: CASSVGGPSANTGELFF